A single sample is the source of the 14 T cell receptor beta chains below, sequenced in a study of blood T cell repertoires in COVID-19. TCRdb's copy holds only in-frame clones and misses some; the assay was immunoSEQ multiplex PCR. The table has tens of thousands of clones, roughly 89% seen once. The sample taken for sequencing was peripheral blood. Receptors originate from a man aged 50 to 59 with acute or convalescent COVID-19.

This clone has only one observation. The J gene is TRBJ1-4, the V gene TRBV4-2; no firm D call. Looked up from germline, CDR1 is LGHNA and CDR2 is YNFKEQ. There are 15 residues in the CDR3. Trimming left V 0 bases short and J 11 bases short, with 16 bases between. The CDR3 DNA is TGTGCCAGCAGCCAAGAGCCCAACAGTCGAGTGAAACTGTTTTTT. Translated: CASSQEPNSRVKLFF.

The chain has TRBV6-5 and TRBJ1-2; the match to TRBD1 covers 8 bases. Germline V gives CDR1 MNHEY, CDR2 SVGAGI. The CDR3 is 15 residues long. V gave up 6 bases and J gave up 8 bases; unmatched junction bases: 14. In nucleotides, the CDR3 is TGTGCCAGCAGCCCCTTACTGAACAGGGGGGGAGGCTACACCTTC. Protein product: CASSPLLNRGGGYTF.

This sequence joins TRBV12-3 or TRBV12-4 and TRBJ1-1; no clear D gene. This CDR3 has 13 amino acids. V was trimmed by 6 bases and J by 1 base, leaving 9 bases between them. CDR3 in amino acids: CASRRLGNTEAFF. The CDR3 nucleotides read TGTGCCAGCAGGCGGTTGGGGAACACTGAAGCTTTCTTT.

The V gene is TRBV6-2 or TRBV6-3, the J gene TRBJ2-1, with 12 positions matching TRBD2. The germline CDR1 and CDR2 sequences are MNHEY and SVGEGT. CDR3 length equals 16 residues. J gave up 16 bases and V 2 bases, and 15 bases lay outside the gene matches. CDR3 DNA: TGTGCCAGCAGTTACGGGAGGGGGCGACTAGCGGGAGAAGGATTCTTC. Encoded protein: CASSYGRGRLAGEGFF.

The rearrangement links TRBV4-2 to TRBJ1-2, with D tentatively TRBD1 (5 bases). The CDR3 spans 13 residues. The germline V gene encodes CDR1 LGHNA and CDR2 YNFKEQ. Trimming pared 1 base from V and 5 bases from J, leaving 8 bases between. CDR3 amino acids: CASSQGGLYGYTF. The CDR3, as DNA: TGTGCCAGCAGCCAAGGGGGCTTGTATGGCTACACCTTC.

J is TRBJ2-7 and V is TRBV4-1; no firm D call. The CDR3 is 14 residues long. The germline V and J ends were trimmed by 1 base and 0 bases, with 7 bases remaining between them. The germline V gene has CDR1 MGHRA and CDR2 YSYEKL. The CDR3 DNA reads TGCGCCAGCAGCCAAGCTGAGAGCTCCTACGAGCAGTACTTC. This encodes CASSQAESSYEQYF.

The rearrangement joins TRBV4-2 to TRBJ2-1; D gene uncertain. Germline CDR1 reads LGHNA; CDR2 reads YNFKEQ. The ends were cut back, 0 bases at V and 6 bases at J, with 3 bases in the middle. This CDR3 contains 12 residues. The CDR3 DNA reads as TGTGCCAGCAGCCAAGACTCCAATGAGCAGTTCTTC. Its translation is CASSQDSNEQFF.

The rearrangement uses TRBV7-2 and TRBJ1-1; D remains unclear. The V end lost 3 bases, the J end lost 1 base, and 9 bases lay between the germline ends. From germline, CDR1 is SGHTA and CDR2 FQGNSA. This CDR3 is built from 14 residues. The CDR3 sequence: CASSLAAWNTEAFF. The DNA for the CDR3 is TGTGCCAGCAGCTTGGCGGCATGGAACACTGAAGCTTTCTTT.

CDR3 nucleotides: TGTGCCAGCAGAAGGGCGGCGGGCACTGAAGCTTTCTTT. Its translation: CASRRAAGTEAFF. This chain joins TRBV5-4 and TRBJ1-1; no clear D. Trimming removed 5 bases at V and 4 bases at J, with 12 bases between. Germline V gene sequence: CDR1 SGHNT, CDR2 YYREEE (reference sequence). The CDR3 is 13 residues long.

The chain links TRBV7-2 to TRBJ2-7; 8 positions agree with TRBD1. Germline V lookup: CDR1 SGHTA, CDR2 FQGNSA. This CDR3 has 13 amino acids. V dropped 1 base and J dropped 7; count of bases not matched to a gene: 3. The CDR3 is CASSLGTGFEQYV. The CDR3 region has the DNA TGTGCCAGCAGCTTAGGGACAGGGTTTGAGCAGTACGTC.

The chain links TRBV19 to TRBJ1-2, with no clear D. Germline CDR1 reads LNHDA; CDR2 reads SQIVND (reference sequence). The germline V and J ends were trimmed by 4 bases and 2 bases, with 11 bases remaining between them. This CDR3 comprises 14 residues. The CDR3 nucleotides are TGTGCCAGTAGTACATCGACGGGAAACTATGGCTACACCTTC. Translation gives CASSTSTGNYGYTF.

The CDR3 DNA reads TGTGCCAGCAGCCGAGGGCAGGGGGAGACCCAGTACTTC. Translation gives CASSRGQGETQYF. V gene TRBV7-8 combines with J gene TRBJ2-5; a weak D match, TRBD1 (6 bases). V lost 5 bases and J 5 bases, leaving 12 bases between the germline ends. Germline V gene sequence: CDR1 SGHVS, CDR2 FQNEAQ. The CDR3 runs 13 residues. Using reference TRBV7-8 and TRBJ2-5 for the parts outside the CDR3, the full variable domain is GAGVSQSPRYKVAKRGQDVALRCDPISGHVSLFWYQQALGQGPEFLTYFQNEAQLDKSGLPSDRFFAERPEGSVSTLKIQRTQQEDSAVYLCASSRGQGETQYFGPGTRLLVL.

J is TRBJ2-3 and V is TRBV7-6; unclear D gene. Deletions cut 5 bases from V and 4 bases from J, with 10 bases between. CDR1 and CDR2 (germline): SGHVS, FNYEAQ. This CDR3 region has 13 residues. CDR3 in amino acids: CASSLKTSDTQYF. The CDR3 DNA reads as TGTGCCAGCAGCCTTAAAACTTCAGATACGCAGTATTTT. Based on the CDR3 plus reference TRBV7-6 and TRBJ2-3, the full variable domain is GAGVSQSPRYKVTKRGQDVALRCDPISGHVSLYWYRQALGQGPEFLTYFNYEAQQDKSGLPNDRFSAERPEGSISTLTIQRTEQRDSAMYRCASSLKTSDTQYFGPGTRLTVL.

The chain links TRBV19 to TRBJ2-3, with 7 bases identical to TRBD2. This CDR3 contains 15 residues. J lost 0 bases, V lost 5 bases, and 5 bases had no gene match. The germline V gene encodes CDR1 LNHDA and CDR2 SQIVND (reference sequence). CDR3 region: CASSVTSRSTDTQYF. In DNA, the CDR3 is TGTGCCAGTAGTGTGACTAGCCGTAGCACAGATACGCAGTATTTT.